This entry lists 30 T cell receptor beta chains sequenced from one sample in a study of blood T cell repertoires in COVID-19. Here immunoSEQ multiplex PCR was the method, and the copy in TCRdb shows in-frame clones only, minus some. Among around 230,000 clones, 75% to 90% were seen once, and the ten largest hold 3% to 4%. Source material: PBMCs or T cells enriched from blood (not recorded which). The receptors were gathered from a woman aged 40 to 49 with acute COVID-19.

The chain joins TRBV28 to TRBJ1-6; D might be TRBD1 (5 bases). The CDR3 consists of 16 residues. The germline gives CDR1 MDHEN, CDR2 SYDVKM. The V end lost 9 bases, the J end lost 1 base, and 16 bases lay between the germline ends. CDR3 residues: CARPTSGGSYNSPLHF. In DNA, the CDR3 is TGTGCCAGGCCGACGAGCGGGGGATCCTATAATTCACCCCTCCACTTT.

CDR3: CASSPGTGENTGELFF. The DNA of the CDR3 is TGCGCCAGCAGCCCAGGGACAGGAGAGAACACCGGGGAGCTGTTTTTT. The chain employs TRBV5-1 and TRBJ2-2; 8 bases agree with TRBD1. CDR1 and CDR2 (germline): SGHRS, YFSETQ. J lost 1 base, V lost 4 bases, and 6 bases had no gene match. CDR3 length: 16 residues.

The CDR3 protein is CASSESIYSNQPQHF. The CDR3 nucleotides are TGTGCCAGCAGTGAATCTATCTATAGCAATCAGCCCCAGCATTTT. The chain is built from TRBV2 and TRBJ1-5; D unresolved. The germline V and J ends were trimmed by 2 bases and 0 bases, with 8 bases remaining between them. From germline, CDR1 is SNHLY and CDR2 FYNNEI. This CDR3 has 15 residues. Full variable domain (remainder filled in from reference TRBV2 and TRBJ1-5): EPEVTQTPSHQVTQMGQEVILRCVPISNHLYFYWYRQILGQKVEFLVSFYNNEISEKSEIFDDQFSVERPDGSNFTLKIRSTKLEDSAMYFCASSESIYSNQPQHFGDGTRLSIL.

This clone was observed once. The CDR3 DNA reads TGCGCCAGCAGCTCACCGGGACTAGCGGCACCCTCCTACAATGAGCAGTTCTTC. Translating gives CASSSPGLAAPSYNEQFF. This chain uses TRBV5-1 with TRBJ2-1; TRBD2 matches 11 bases. The V gene's germline CDR1 is SGHRS and CDR2 YFSETQ. The CDR3 extends over 18 amino acids. V was clipped by 3 bases and J by 0 bases; unmatched bases: 8.

This chain connects TRBV13 to TRBJ2-2; D possibly corresponds to TRBD2 (5 bases). V lost 5 bases, J lost 1 base, and 8 bases lay in between. The CDR3 extends over 14 amino acids. Looked up from germline, CDR1 is PRHDT and CDR2 is FYEKMQ (reference sequence). CDR3: CASSTSKNTGELFF. The CDR3 DNA reads TGTGCCAGCAGCACTAGTAAGAACACCGGGGAGCTGTTTTTT. Full variable domain (outside the CDR3, taken from reference TRBV13 and TRBJ2-2): AAGVIQSPRHLIKEKRETATLKCYPIPRHDTVYWYQQGPGQDPQFLISFYEKMQSDKGSIPDRFSAQQFSDYHSELNMSSLELGDSALYFCASSTSKNTGELFFGEGSRLTVL.

This clone was found a few times. This sequence joins TRBV15 and TRBJ2-7; 9 nucleotides line up with TRBD1. Germline V gives CDR1 LNHNV, CDR2 YYDKDF (reference sequence). CDR3 length equals 13 residues. V lost 5 bases and J lost 3; bases outside the gene matches: 2. The DNA for the CDR3 is TGTGCCACCAGCGCGGACAGGGGCTACGAGCAGTACTTC. As protein: CATSADRGYEQYF.

This clone came up many times. This chain links TRBV7-9 with TRBJ2-2, with TRBD1 as a possible D gene (5 bases). Germline V gene lookup returns CDR1 SEHNR and CDR2 FQNEAQ (reference sequence). The CDR3 contains 15 residues. V lost 6 bases, J lost 4 bases, and 15 bases lay in between. The chain's CDR3 is CASRPGSKATGELFF. Here the CDR3 DNA reads TGTGCCAGCAGGCCAGGGTCTAAAGCCACCGGGGAGCTGTTTTTT.

V and J are TRBV7-8 and TRBJ2-7, with D possibly matching TRBD2 (6 bases). Trimming pared 5 bases from V and 2 bases from J, leaving 16 bases between. Germline V gene lookup returns CDR1 SGHVS and CDR2 FQNEAQ. The CDR3 sequence is 15 residues long. CDR3 sequence reads: CASSTGSGATYEQYF. The CDR3 DNA sequence: TGTGCCAGCAGCACCGGCTCGGGAGCAACCTACGAGCAGTACTTC.

The chain has TRBV24-1 and TRBJ2-6; TRBD1 matches 8 bases. Germline V gene lookup returns CDR1 KGHDR and CDR2 SFDVKD. The CDR3 is 19 amino acids. V lost 6 bases to trimming and J lost 0 bases; unmatched junction nucleotides: 12. DNA for the CDR3: TGTGCCACCAGTATAATTTACCTAGGACAGGGCTCTGGGGCCAACGTCCTGACTTTC. It translates to CATSIIYLGQGSGANVLTF.

This clone was counted only a few times. The V and J genes are TRBV3-1 (or the pseudogene TRBV3-2) and TRBJ2-7; TRBD2 matches 10 bases. The germline V gene encodes CDR1 LGHDT and CDR2 YNNKEL (reference sequence). V was clipped by 4 bases and J by 4 bases; unmatched bases: 7. The length of the CDR3 is 15 residues. CDR3: CASSPELAGRYEQYF. The CDR3 coding sequence is TGTGCCAGCAGCCCCGAACTAGCGGGAAGATACGAGCAGTACTTC.

This sequence joins TRBV5-5 and TRBJ2-7; no reliable D call. The CDR3 is 12 residues long. Trimming removed 1 base from V and 5 bases from J, with 7 bases in between. From germline, CDR1 is SGHKS and CDR2 YYEKEE (reference sequence). Written as DNA, the CDR3 is TGTGCCAGCAGCTTGTGGAGCGACGAGCAGTACTTC. Translated, it gives CASSLWSDEQYF.

This chain joins TRBV9 and TRBJ1-5; D might be TRBD1 (6 bases). The CDR3 contains 15 residues. V lost 0 bases and J 3 bases, leaving 10 bases between the germline ends. Germline V gene data show CDR1 as SGDLS and CDR2 as YYNGEE. The CDR3 bases are TGTGCCAGCAGCGTAGAGGACAGCGTCAATCAGCCCCAGCATTTT. Translation gives CASSVEDSVNQPQHF.

V is TRBV7-9 and J is TRBJ2-7; TRBD1 aligns across 9 bases. This CDR3 region has 14 residues. J gave up 3 bases and V 5 bases, and 5 bases lay outside the gene matches. Germline V lookup: CDR1 SEHNR, CDR2 FQNEAQ (reference sequence). The CDR3 nucleotides are TGTGCCAGCAGCACCCGACAGGGGGACTACGAGCAGTACTTC. It yields the protein CASSTRQGDYEQYF.

This clone was counted only a few times. J is TRBJ2-7 and V is TRBV19; D might be TRBD2 (5 bases). CDR1 LNHDA and CDR2 SQIVND come from the germline V gene (reference sequence). The CDR3 consists of 14 residues. The V gene lost 3 bases and the J gene lost 7 bases, with 16 bases spanning the gap. The chain's CDR3 is CASSMGAGPSEQYF. CDR3 nucleotides: TGTGCCAGTAGTATGGGAGCAGGACCAAGTGAGCAGTACTTC.

The chain is built from TRBV10-3 and TRBJ1-1; 7 bases agree with TRBD1. Germline V lookup: CDR1 ENHRY, CDR2 SYGVKD. The V and J ends lost 2 bases and 1 base, in that order; junction bases with no gene match: 1. This CDR3 comprises 14 residues. The CDR3 sequence: CAISEGTANTEAFF. The DNA for the CDR3 is TGTGCCATCAGTGAGGGGACAGCGAACACTGAAGCTTTCTTT.

The rearrangement links TRBV25-1 to TRBJ1-1, with a possible D match to TRBD1 (5 bases). With 6 bases removed from V and 0 bases from J, the gap between germline ends came to 14 bases. The CDR3 spans 15 residues. Per the germline V gene, CDR1 is MGHDK and CDR2 is SYGVNS. CDR3 loop: CASRRGFGLNTEAFF. The CDR3 DNA reads TGTGCCAGCAGAAGGGGATTTGGGCTGAACACTGAAGCTTTCTTT.

The rearrangement joins TRBV12-3 or TRBV12-4 to TRBJ1-2; 7 bases line up with TRBD1. The CDR3 consists of 13 residues. The junction had 11 bases not matched to a gene; V was cut back by 10 bases and J by 6 bases. CDR3 amino acids: CANLRTGTDGYTF. The CDR3 coding sequence is TGTGCCAATCTTAGGACAGGAACTGATGGCTACACCTTC.

This clone was recorded a few times. The chain employs TRBV29-1 and TRBJ1-2; the D gene is possibly TRBD1 (6 bases). The CDR3 is 17 amino acids. Germline V lookup: CDR1 SQVTM, CDR2 ANQGSEA. Trimming cost V 2 bases and J 0 bases, with 19 bases left between them. CDR3 sequence reads: CSVEPGGAQGANYGYTF. CDR3 sequence (DNA): TGCAGCGTTGAACCGGGGGGGGCACAGGGTGCTAACTATGGCTACACCTTC.

The J gene is TRBJ1-4, the V gene TRBV23-1, with D maybe TRBD1 (6 bases). TRBV23-1 qualifies as an ORF whose function is uncertain. The CDR3 is made up of 14 amino acids. V gave up 10 bases and J gave up 3 bases, with 15 bases separating them. This chain's CDR3 is CATIGQPSNEKLFF. CDR3 DNA: TGCGCCACTATCGGACAGCCTTCTAATGAAAAACTGTTTTTT.

The rearrangement links TRBV3-1 (or the pseudogene TRBV3-2) to TRBJ1-5, with D unresolved. CDR3 length equals 16 residues. Germline V gene sequence: CDR1 LGHDT, CDR2 YNNKEL (reference sequence). Trimming took off 8 bases at V and 0 bases at J, with 17 bases between the two ends. DNA for the CDR3: TGTGCCAGCTATCCCGGGAGGCGACGTAGCAATCAGCCCCAGCATTTT. Encoded protein: CASYPGRRRSNQPQHF.

The V gene is TRBV4-2, the J gene TRBJ2-3; TRBD2 might be the D (7 bases). CDR1 and CDR2 from the germline V gene are LGHNA and YNFKEQ. V dropped 4 bases and J dropped 5 bases, with 19 bases sitting between them. This CDR3 contains 16 residues. In DNA form, the CDR3 reads TGTGCCAGCAGCCTCCTACAGGGTACGGGGGGAGATACGCAGTATTTT. Its protein is CASSLLQGTGGDTQYF.

V is TRBV19 and J is TRBJ2-3; TRBD2 matches 15 bases. V shed 8 bases, J shed 7 bases, and the junction held 4 bases outside the gene matches. This CDR3 comprises 14 residues. Germline values: CDR1 LNHDA, CDR2 SQIVND (reference sequence). In DNA, the CDR3 is TGTGCCAGTGGACTAGCGGGAGGGAAGTATACGCAGTATTTT. The encoded protein is CASGLAGGKYTQYF.

The genes are TRBV12-5 and TRBJ2-1; 10 nucleotides align to TRBD1. Germline CDR1 reads LGHNT; CDR2 reads FRNRAP. J gave up 6 bases and V 0 bases, and 8 bases lay outside the gene matches. The CDR3 has 17 residues. CDR3 residues: CASGLVRGTGDVNEQFF. DNA for the CDR3: TGTGCTAGTGGTTTGGTACGGGGGACAGGGGACGTCAATGAGCAGTTCTTC.

This chain joins TRBV7-8 and TRBJ2-1, with D uncertain. This CDR3 is 13 amino acids long. Trimming removed 3 bases at V and 5 bases at J, with 8 bases between. CDR1 and CDR2 (germline): SGHVS, FQNEAQ. This chain's CDR3 is CASSLSLDNEQFF. As DNA, the CDR3 is TGTGCCAGCAGCTTGTCCTTAGACAATGAGCAGTTCTTC.

The chain couples TRBV25-1 to TRBJ1-5, with a tentative D call TRBD1 (5 bases). V was shortened by 1 base and J by 5 bases, with 9 bases between the two germline ends. The CDR3 spans 14 residues. Germline loops: CDR1 MGHDK, CDR2 SYGVNS. The CDR3 region is CASSEWGEDQPQHF. CDR3 bases: TGTGCCAGCAGTGAATGGGGGGAGGATCAGCCCCAGCATTTT.

The V gene is TRBV29-1, the J gene TRBJ2-3, with D possibly TRBD2 on 5 matching bases. Germline V gene lookup returns CDR1 SQVTM and CDR2 ANQGSEA. The CDR3 loop spans 13 amino acids. V was clipped by 4 bases and J by 1 base, with 9 bases between them. The CDR3 DNA follows: TGCAGCGTTGTTCGAGCGGGCACAGATACGCAGTATTTT. Its translation: CSVVRAGTDTQYF.

This chain links TRBV10-2 with TRBJ2-3, with no clear D. Trimming left V 2 bases short and J 6 bases short, with 6 bases between. Germline V gene data show CDR1 as WSHSY and CDR2 as SAAADI. The length of the CDR3 is 12 residues. The CDR3 region is CASSELRDTQYF. In DNA, the CDR3 is TGCGCCAGCAGTGAGCTCCGGGATACGCAGTATTTT.

V and J are TRBV14 and TRBJ1-2, with D tentatively TRBD1 (6 bases). The germline V gene has CDR1 SGHDN and CDR2 FVKESK. The CDR3 spans 14 residues. Trimming pared 0 bases from V and 8 bases from J, leaving 13 bases between. CDR3 residues: CASSQDVDGGGYTF. CDR3 DNA: TGTGCCAGCAGCCAAGATGTAGATGGGGGCGGCTACACCTTC.

J is TRBJ1-6 and V is TRBV30; D not certain. The V end was cut by 5 bases, the J end by 6 bases, with 5 bases between. This CDR3 contains 11 residues. Germline values: CDR1 GTSNPN, CDR2 SVGIG (reference sequence). The CDR3 DNA follows: TGTGCCTGGGACTTTAATTCACCCCTCCACTTT. Protein: CAWDFNSPLHF.

The chain employs TRBV7-9 and TRBJ2-1; 12 nucleotides line up with TRBD2. Germline V gene lookup returns CDR1 SEHNR and CDR2 FQNEAQ (reference sequence). With V trimmed by 0 bases and J by 6 bases, 9 bases remained unmatched. The CDR3 sequence is 18 residues long. DNA of the CDR3: TGTGCCAGCAGCTTAGCAAAGGGACTAGCGGGTGTGCCCAATGAGCAGTTCTTC. This encodes CASSLAKGLAGVPNEQFF.